This T cell receptor (beta chain) was recovered during a study of blood T cell repertoires in COVID-19. Study as a whole: Samples came from the United States, Italy and Spain, spanning acute and convalescent COVID-19. PBMCs, B-cell-depleted T cells, or T cells provided the cDNA or gDNA that made up the material.

The CDR3 totals 14 residues. V shed 0 bases and J shed 4 bases, with 11 bases lying between them. Germline values: CDR1 SGDLS, CDR2 YYNGEE. Recruited during active infection, patients (from Seattle) were subsequently followed longitudinally. TCRdb's copy holds only in-frame clones and misses some; the assay was immunoSEQ multiplex PCR. This table has over 200,000 clones, around 80% appearing once. The origin of this receptor is a young woman with COVID-19, enrolled during active disease. Material: peripheral blood. The chain is built from TRBV9 and TRBJ2-7, with D maybe TRBD2 (5 bases). The CDR3 loop reads CASSVVPTGYEQYF. In DNA form, the CDR3 reads TGTGCCAGCAGCGTAGTCCCCACGGGATACGAGCAGTACTTC.